This passage covers 20 T cell receptor beta chains from one sample sequenced in a study of shared clonotypes between healthy human individuals. The protocol was immunoSEQ multiplex PCR, while the TCRdb copy is restricted to in-frame clones and leaves out a portion. The data hold approximately 1,000,000 clones, with around three quarters observed a single time. Sequenced material: memory CD4+ T cells from PBMCs. This sample's subset: CD45RA-negative fraction. All receptors derive from a man between 18 and 35 years old in good health. Some clones in this sample may be carry-over from other donors' samples.

The chain recombines TRBV28 with TRBJ2-1, with D uncertain. Germline CDR1 reads MDHEN; CDR2 reads SYDVKM. Trimming pared 2 bases from V and 3 bases from J, leaving 8 bases between. The CDR3 runs 14 residues. The CDR3 sequence: CASSLLESYNEQFF. The DNA for the CDR3 is TGTGCCAGCAGTTTACTGGAGAGCTACAATGAGCAGTTCTTC.

This chain uses TRBV5-1 with TRBJ2-4; D is uncertain. CDR1 is SGHRS, CDR2 YFSETQ, per germline. The CDR3 totals 14 residues. Trimming stripped 2 bases from V and 6 bases from J, with 12 bases between. CDR3 loop: CASSFRLAGNIQYF. The CDR3 bases are TGCGCCAGCAGCTTTCGATTAGCAGGAAACATTCAGTACTTC.

The genes are TRBV28 and TRBJ1-1; unclear D gene. The CDR3 loop spans 18 amino acids. From germline, CDR1 is MDHEN and CDR2 SYDVKM. V was pared by 5 bases and J by 0 bases, with 22 bases between. The CDR3, as DNA: TGTGCCAGCAGTCGGATCCCGCAACGTATAGGGATGAACACTGAAGCTTTCTTT. This sequence encodes CASSRIPQRIGMNTEAFF.

This clone was counted a few times. Other DNA sequences in the same sample also yield this CDR3. This chain links TRBV18 with TRBJ1-5; D possibly corresponds to TRBD1 (6 bases). The germline V gene has CDR1 KGHSH and CDR2 LQKENI. Trimming stripped 2 bases from V and 3 bases from J, with 8 bases between. The CDR3 has 14 amino acids. This CDR3 reads CASSPGQINQPQHF. DNA for the CDR3: TGTGCCAGCTCACCAGGACAGATCAATCAGCCCCAGCATTTT.

V usage is TRBV4-1 and J usage is TRBJ2-7; tentative D call: TRBD1 (5 bases). Germline loops: CDR1 MGHRA, CDR2 YSYEKL. V lost 0 bases and J 4 bases, leaving 10 bases between the germline ends. This CDR3 has 14 residues. CDR3 sequence (DNA): TGCGCCAGCAGCCAAGAAGGCAGGGAATACGAGCAGTACTTC. It is translated as CASSQEGREYEQYF.

The chain links TRBV7-9 to TRBJ2-7, with 8 bases fitting TRBD1. With V trimmed by 0 bases and J by 1 base, 8 bases remained unmatched. This CDR3 has 17 amino acids. From germline, CDR1 is SEHNR and CDR2 FQNEAQ (reference sequence). As DNA, the CDR3 is TGTGCCAGCAGCTTAGCGGGACAGGTCAAAAGATCCTACGAGCAGTACTTC. This sequence encodes CASSLAGQVKRSYEQYF.

The CDR3 protein is CASSLAGPPLGQEKLFF. The CDR3 DNA is TGTGCCAGCAGTTTAGCGGGCCCTCCGCTAGGCCAAGAAAAACTGTTTTTT. The V and J genes are TRBV28 and TRBJ1-4; D is unclear. Germline CDR1 MDHEN, CDR2 SYDVKM. Between the trimmed V and J ends, which lost 2 bases and 8 bases, there was a span of 21 bases. This CDR3 comprises 17 residues.

The chain combines TRBV2 with TRBJ2-7; D may be TRBD2 (6 bases). Germline V gives CDR1 SNHLY, CDR2 FYNNEI. CDR3 length: 12 amino acids. Trimming took 7 bases from V and 4 from J, leaving 11 bases between them. CDR3 nucleotides: TGTGCCAGCACCTACGGGAGTTACGAGCAGTACTTC. It translates to CASTYGSYEQYF.

The rearrangement joins TRBV10-1 to TRBJ1-2, with 9 bases identical to TRBD1. With 4 bases clipped from V and 12 bases from J, the junction kept 9 bases outside the gene matches. The CDR3 has 13 residues. Germline V gives CDR1 WNHNN, CDR2 SYGVQD (reference sequence). In nucleotides, the CDR3 is TGCGCCAGCAGTGGGGGACAGGGAGGCGGCCACACCTTC. The encoded protein is CASSGGQGGGHTF.

The J gene is TRBJ1-4, the V gene TRBV7-2, with 7 nucleotides matching TRBD1. Germline CDR1 is SGHTA and CDR2 is FQGNSA. This CDR3 is 14 amino acids long. Trimming took 5 bases from V and 7 from J; bases not matched to a gene: 7. Here the CDR3 reads CASSQQGLGEKLFF. The DNA for the CDR3 is TGTGCCAGCAGCCAACAGGGGTTAGGTGAAAAACTGTTTTTT. Supplemented by reference TRBV7-2 and TRBJ1-4, the full variable domain reads GAGVSQSPSNKVTEKGKDVELRCDPISGHTALYWYRQSLGQGLEFLIYFQGNSAPDKSGLPSDRFSAERTGGSVSTLTIQRTQQEDSAVYLCASSQQGLGEKLFFGSGTQLSVL.

This chain uses TRBV2 with TRBJ1-3; a possible D gene is TRBD1 (6 bases). The germline CDR1 and CDR2 sequences are SNHLY and FYNNEI. The CDR3 runs 17 residues. Between the trimmed V and J ends, which lost 7 bases and 0 bases, there was a span of 19 bases. CDR3 amino acids: CASNLVRGASSGNTIYF. The CDR3 DNA reads TGTGCCAGCAACCTAGTTCGGGGGGCCTCCTCTGGAAACACCATATATTTT.

The CDR3 sequence: CASSPYLGNTIYF. In DNA, the CDR3 is TGTGCCAGCAGCCCATATCTTGGAAACACCATATATTTT. The genes are TRBV7-9 and TRBJ1-3; no definite D call. The CDR3 is made up of 13 amino acids. The germline V and J ends were trimmed by 5 bases and 3 bases, with 8 bases remaining between them. Per the germline V gene, CDR1 is SEHNR and CDR2 is FQNEAQ (reference sequence).

The V gene is TRBV27, the J gene TRBJ1-1; D not certain. The CDR3 is 13 residues long. CDR1 is MNHEY, CDR2 SMNVEV, per germline (reference sequence). V lost 1 base and J lost 5, with 8 bases in between. The CDR3 nucleotides are TGTGCCAGCAGTTTATTTTGGGAAACTGAAGCTTTCTTT. It codes for CASSLFWETEAFF.

Only a few counts were recorded for this clone. The chain links TRBV5-4 to TRBJ1-2; D gene uncertain. Germline V lookup: CDR1 SGHNT, CDR2 YYREEE (reference sequence). Trimming pared 1 base from V and 2 bases from J, leaving 9 bases between. The CDR3 has 14 residues. The chain's CDR3 is CASSLYRQNYGYTF. The CDR3 bases are TGTGCCAGCAGCTTGTATAGGCAGAACTATGGCTACACCTTC.

The genes are TRBV27 and TRBJ2-1, with D unclear. V lost 3 bases to trimming and J lost 12 bases, with 9 bases between them. Germline loops: CDR1 MNHEY, CDR2 SMNVEV (reference sequence). The CDR3 is made up of 11 amino acids. The CDR3 bases are TGTGCCAGCAGTTTCCCCCGATGGCAGTTCTTC. Protein product: CASSFPRWQFF.

This clone was seen a single time. The rearrangement joins TRBV2 to TRBJ1-5; D remains unclear. Trimming took 2 bases from V and 3 from J, leaving 11 bases between them. CDR1 SNHLY and CDR2 FYNNEI come from the germline V gene. This CDR3 has 15 residues. DNA for the CDR3: TGTGCCAGCAGTGAAAGAGCTCGGCTCAATCAGCCCCAGCATTTT. This gives the protein CASSERARLNQPQHF.

The gene calls are TRBV5-1 and TRBJ2-1; D gene uncertain. Germline V CDR1 and CDR2: SGHRS, YFSETQ. The V end lost 0 bases, the J end lost 4 bases, and 14 bases lay between the germline ends. The CDR3 totals 16 residues. Here the CDR3 DNA reads TGCGCCAGCAGCTTGGTTTATGCGCCAGGTTACAATGAGCAGTTCTTC. It is translated as CASSLVYAPGYNEQFF.

This rearrangement joins TRBV28 to TRBJ1-5, with 8 bases aligning to TRBD1. V shed 2 bases, J shed 4 bases, and the junction held 4 bases outside the gene matches. The CDR3 runs to 15 residues. The germline V gene has CDR1 MDHEN and CDR2 SYDVKM. The CDR3 is CASSLPGQGNQPQHF. For the CDR3, the DNA is TGTGCCAGCAGTTTACCCGGACAGGGAAATCAGCCCCAGCATTTT.

This rearrangement joins TRBV10-1 to TRBJ2-1; D might be TRBD2 (6 bases). V lost 6 bases and J lost 8, with 11 bases in between. CDR3 length: 12 amino acids. Germline V gene data show CDR1 as WNHNN and CDR2 as SYGVQD (reference sequence). CDR3: CASSGPGDEQFF. CDR3 DNA sequence: TGCGCCAGCAGCGGCCCGGGGGATGAGCAGTTCTTC.

Concerning this clone itself: This specimen includes other DNA sequences encoding the same CDR3. This chain joins TRBV5-1 and TRBJ2-7; D not resolved. In germline, CDR1 is SGHRS, CDR2 YFSETQ. CDR3 length equals 14 residues. V was shortened by 0 bases and J by 2 bases, with 9 bases between the two germline ends. The CDR3 loop reads CASSLAAGPYEQYF. The CDR3 DNA is TGCGCCAGCAGCTTGGCCGCCGGACCCTACGAGCAGTACTTC.